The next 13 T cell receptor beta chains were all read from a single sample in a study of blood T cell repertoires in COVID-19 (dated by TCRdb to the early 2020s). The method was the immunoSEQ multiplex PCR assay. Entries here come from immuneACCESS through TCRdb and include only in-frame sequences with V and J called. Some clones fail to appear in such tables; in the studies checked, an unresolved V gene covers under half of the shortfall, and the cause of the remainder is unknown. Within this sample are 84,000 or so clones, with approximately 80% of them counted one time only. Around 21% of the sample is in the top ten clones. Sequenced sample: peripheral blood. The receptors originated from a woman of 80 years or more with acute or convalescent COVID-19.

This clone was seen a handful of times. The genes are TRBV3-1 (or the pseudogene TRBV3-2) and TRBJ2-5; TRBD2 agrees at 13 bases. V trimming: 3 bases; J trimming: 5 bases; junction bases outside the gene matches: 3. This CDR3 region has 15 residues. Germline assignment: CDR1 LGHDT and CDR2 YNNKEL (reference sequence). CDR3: CASSQGLAGSETQYF. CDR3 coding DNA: TGTGCCAGCAGCCAGGGACTAGCGGGAAGCGAGACCCAGTACTTC.

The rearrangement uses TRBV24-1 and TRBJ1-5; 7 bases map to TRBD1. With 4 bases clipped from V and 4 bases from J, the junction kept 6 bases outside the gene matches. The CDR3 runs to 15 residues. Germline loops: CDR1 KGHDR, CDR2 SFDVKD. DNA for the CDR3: TGTGCCACCAGTGACCCCGGACAGGATAATCAGCCCCAGCATTTT. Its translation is CATSDPGQDNQPQHF.

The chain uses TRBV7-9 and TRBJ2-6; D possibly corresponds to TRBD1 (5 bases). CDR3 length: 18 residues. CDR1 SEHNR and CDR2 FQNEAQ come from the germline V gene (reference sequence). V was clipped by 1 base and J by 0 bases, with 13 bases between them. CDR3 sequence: CASSLVWGISSGANVLTF. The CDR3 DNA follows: TGTGCCAGCAGCTTAGTTTGGGGCATCAGCTCTGGGGCCAACGTCCTGACTTTC.

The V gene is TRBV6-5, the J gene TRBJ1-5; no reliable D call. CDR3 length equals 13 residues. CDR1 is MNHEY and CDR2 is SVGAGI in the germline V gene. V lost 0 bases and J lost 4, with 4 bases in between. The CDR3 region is CASSYSFNQPQHF. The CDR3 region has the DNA TGTGCCAGCAGTTACTCCTTTAATCAGCCCCAGCATTTT.

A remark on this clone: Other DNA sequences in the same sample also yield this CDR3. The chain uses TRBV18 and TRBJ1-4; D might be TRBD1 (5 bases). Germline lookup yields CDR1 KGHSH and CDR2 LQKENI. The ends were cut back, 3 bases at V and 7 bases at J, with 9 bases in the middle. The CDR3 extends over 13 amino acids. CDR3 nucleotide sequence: TGTGCCAGCTCACCGACGGGGGGTGAAAAACTGTTTTTT. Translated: CASSPTGGEKLFF.

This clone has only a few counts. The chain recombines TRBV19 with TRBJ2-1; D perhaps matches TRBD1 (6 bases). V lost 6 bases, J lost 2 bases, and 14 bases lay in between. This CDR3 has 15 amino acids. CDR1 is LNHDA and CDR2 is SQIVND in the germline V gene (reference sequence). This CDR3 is CASSRDKMTYNEQFF. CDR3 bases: TGTGCCAGTAGCCGGGACAAGATGACCTACAATGAGCAGTTCTTC.

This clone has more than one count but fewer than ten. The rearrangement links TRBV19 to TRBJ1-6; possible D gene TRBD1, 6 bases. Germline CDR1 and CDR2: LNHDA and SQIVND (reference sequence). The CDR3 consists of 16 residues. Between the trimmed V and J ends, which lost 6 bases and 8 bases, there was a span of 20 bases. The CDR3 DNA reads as TGTGCCAGTAGGTCGGGAGGCAGGGGTACCCATTCACCCCTCCACTTT. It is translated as CASRSGGRGTHSPLHF.

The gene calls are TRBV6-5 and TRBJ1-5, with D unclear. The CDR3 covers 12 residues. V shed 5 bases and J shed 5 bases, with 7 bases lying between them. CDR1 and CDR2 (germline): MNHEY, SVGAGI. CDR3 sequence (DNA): TGTGCCAGCAGTCGGGATTATCAGCCCCAGCATTTT. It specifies CASSRDYQPQHF.

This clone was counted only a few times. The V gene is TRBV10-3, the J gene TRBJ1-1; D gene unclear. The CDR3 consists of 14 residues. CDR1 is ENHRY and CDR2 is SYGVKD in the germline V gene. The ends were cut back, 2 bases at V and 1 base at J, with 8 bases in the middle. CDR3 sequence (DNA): TGTGCCATCAGTGAGGCAGGATCGAACACTGAAGCTTTCTTT. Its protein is CAISEAGSNTEAFF.

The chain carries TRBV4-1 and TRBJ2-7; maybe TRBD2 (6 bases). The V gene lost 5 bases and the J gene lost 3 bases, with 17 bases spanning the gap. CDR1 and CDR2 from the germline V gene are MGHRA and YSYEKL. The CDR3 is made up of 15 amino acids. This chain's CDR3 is CASSFIAASYYEQYF. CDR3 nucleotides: TGCGCCAGCAGCTTTATAGCGGCTAGCTACTACGAGCAGTACTTC.

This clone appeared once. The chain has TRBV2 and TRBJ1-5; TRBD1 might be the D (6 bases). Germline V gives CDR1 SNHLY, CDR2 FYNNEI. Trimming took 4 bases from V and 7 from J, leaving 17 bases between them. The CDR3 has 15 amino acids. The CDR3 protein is CASSGQGLAEQPQHF. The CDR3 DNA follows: TGTGCCAGCAGTGGGCAGGGGCTAGCTGAGCAGCCCCAGCATTTT.

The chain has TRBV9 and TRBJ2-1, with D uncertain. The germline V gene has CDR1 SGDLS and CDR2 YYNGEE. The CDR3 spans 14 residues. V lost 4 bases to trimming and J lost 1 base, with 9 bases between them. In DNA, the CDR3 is TGTGCCAGCAGCCTCCTGACATCCTACAATGAGCAGTTCTTC. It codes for CASSLLTSYNEQFF.

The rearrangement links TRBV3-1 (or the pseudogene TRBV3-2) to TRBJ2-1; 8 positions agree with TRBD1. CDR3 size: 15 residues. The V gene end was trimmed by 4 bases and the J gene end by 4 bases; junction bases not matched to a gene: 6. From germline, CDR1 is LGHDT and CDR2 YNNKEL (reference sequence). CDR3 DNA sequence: TGTGCCAGCAGCCCTACAGGGGGATTTTACAATGAGCAGTTCTTC. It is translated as CASSPTGGFYNEQFF.